This T cell receptor beta chain was profiled in a study of identical twins. Study-level findings and limits: Zero-insertion results could be subject to partial confounding by invariant MAIT and iNKT cells.

V shed 0 bases and J shed 5 bases, with 10 bases lying between them. The germline V gene has CDR1 LGHNA and CDR2 YNFKEQ. The CDR3 runs 14 residues. TCRdb reanalysed the 5' RACE reads using MiXCR and keeps one entry per CDR3 protein. The sample has under 250,000 distinct CDR3 sequences, more than 9.5% seen once. This clonotype occurred a few times. Its antigen is as yet unknown. The same sample was also used in a study of yellow fever vaccine responses in identical twins.

Sequenced material: memory (CD45RO+) T cells sorted from blood. This receptor was identified in a woman under 30 in good health. The chain recombines TRBV4-2 with TRBJ2-5; no firm D call. The CDR3 spells CASSQDNRRETQYF. CDR3 nucleotides: TGTGCCAGCAGCCAAGATAACCGTCGGGAGACCCAGTACTTC.